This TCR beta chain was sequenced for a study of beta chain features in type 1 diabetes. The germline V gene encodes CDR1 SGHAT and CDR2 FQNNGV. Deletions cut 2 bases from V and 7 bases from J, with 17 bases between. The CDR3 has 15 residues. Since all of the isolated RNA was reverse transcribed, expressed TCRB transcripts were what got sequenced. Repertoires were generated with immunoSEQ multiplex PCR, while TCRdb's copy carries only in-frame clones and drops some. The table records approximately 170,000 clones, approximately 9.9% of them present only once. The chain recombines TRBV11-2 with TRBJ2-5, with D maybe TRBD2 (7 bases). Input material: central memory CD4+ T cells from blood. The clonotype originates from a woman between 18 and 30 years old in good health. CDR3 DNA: TGTGCCAGCAGCTTACGGGGGGCATCCCCAGGGACCCAGTACTTC. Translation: CASSLRGASPGTQYF.